The 28 T cell receptor beta chains below all came from one sample that was sequenced in a study of shared clonotypes between healthy human individuals. The repertoire was sequenced with immunoSEQ multiplex PCR; TCRdb's copy has only in-frame clones and lacks some. The sample contains roughly 2,500,000 clones, approximately 93% of which appear only once. Sequencing was carried out using naive CD4+ T cells from PBMCs. Stated subset: CD45RA+ positively selected. All receptors come from a man in his late teens or twenties in good health. Some clones in this sample may be carry-over from other donors' samples.

This chain joins TRBV30 and TRBJ2-3; TRBD2 matches 8 bases. V lost 1 base to trimming and J lost 4 bases; unmatched junction nucleotides: 7. Germline CDR1 is GTSNPN and CDR2 is SVGIG (reference sequence). The CDR3 covers 15 residues. The CDR3 loop reads CAWSALGGRSDTQYF. CDR3 sequence (DNA): TGTGCCTGGAGTGCGCTAGGCGGGAGGTCAGATACGCAGTATTTT.

Turning to this clone: Distinct nucleotide sequences in the sample also encode this CDR3. In DNA form, the CDR3 reads TGTGCCACCAGCAGAGGAAGTGGCTACACCTTC. Residues: CATSRGSGYTF. V and J are TRBV15 and TRBJ1-2; D call uncertain. Germline CDR1 is LNHNV and CDR2 is YYDKDF (reference sequence). Trimming took off 1 base at V and 7 bases at J, with 4 bases between the two ends. The CDR3 is 11 amino acids. Full variable domain (remainder filled in from reference TRBV15 and TRBJ1-2): DAMVIQNPRYQVTQFGKPVTLSCSQTLNHNVMYWYQQKSSQAPKLLFHYYDKDFNNEADTPDNFQSRRPNTSFCFLDIRSPGLGDTAMYLCATSRGSGYTFGSGTRLTVV.

This clone was recorded only once. The chain carries TRBV15 and TRBJ1-5, with D maybe TRBD1 (5 bases). Germline V gene lookup returns CDR1 LNHNV and CDR2 YYDKDF (reference sequence). The V gene lost 0 bases and the J gene lost 2 bases, with 8 bases spanning the gap. The CDR3 totals 15 residues. The CDR3 bases are TGTGCCACCAGCAGAGATCAGGGACGCAATCAGCCCCAGCATTTT. It is translated as CATSRDQGRNQPQHF.

The chain recombines TRBV6-5 with TRBJ2-5; no firm D call. V dropped 1 base and J dropped 3 bases, with 15 bases sitting between them. CDR1 is MNHEY and CDR2 is SVGAGI in the germline V gene. The CDR3 has 16 amino acids. The CDR3 sequence is CASSYWLGAGEETQYF. DNA of the CDR3: TGTGCCAGCAGTTACTGGCTGGGCGCTGGGGAAGAGACCCAGTACTTC.

V and J are TRBV6-1 and TRBJ2-1, with D hard to call. Per germline, CDR1 MNHNS and CDR2 SASEGT. Trimming stripped 0 bases from V and 8 bases from J, with 11 bases between. The CDR3 loop spans 14 amino acids. CDR3 in amino acids: CASSEASNLYEQFF. In DNA form, the CDR3 reads TGTGCCAGCAGTGAAGCTTCCAACTTATATGAGCAGTTCTTC.

The J gene is TRBJ1-3, the V gene TRBV18, with D uncertain. V was cut by 1 base and J by 4 bases, with 11 bases left in between. Per the germline V gene, CDR1 is KGHSH and CDR2 is LQKENI. This CDR3 comprises 15 residues. The CDR3, as DNA: TGTGCCAGCTCACCACGACAAGCACAGGGAAACACCATATATTTT. Translating gives CASSPRQAQGNTIYF.

This clone was recorded only once. The chain has TRBV10-1 and TRBJ2-3, with 8 bases identical to TRBD2. The CDR3 extends over 16 amino acids. V trimming: 4 bases; J trimming: 1 base; junction bases outside the gene matches: 7. The germline V gene has CDR1 WNHNN and CDR2 SYGVQD (reference sequence). The CDR3 DNA reads TGCGCCAGCAGTGCCCGGGGTAGCGGGGGCACAGATACGCAGTATTTT. Protein product: CASSARGSGGTDTQYF.

On this clone itself: At the DNA level, this CDR3 is encoded by other sequences in the same sample as well. The chain combines TRBV15 with TRBJ2-1; 11 nucleotides agree with TRBD2. Germline loops: CDR1 LNHNV, CDR2 YYDKDF (reference sequence). V was pared by 2 bases and J by 4 bases, with 4 bases of the junction left unmatched. The CDR3 loop spans 16 amino acids. CDR3 amino acids: CATSRRTSGLYNEQFF. CDR3 coding DNA: TGTGCCACCAGCAGAAGGACTAGCGGGCTTTACAATGAGCAGTTCTTC.

For the CDR3, the DNA is TGCGCCAGCAGCCTCTACCAGGGTTACGAGCAGTACTTC. It yields the protein CASSLYQGYEQYF. V usage is TRBV4-1 and J usage is TRBJ2-7, with a tentative D call TRBD1 (5 bases). The V gene's germline CDR1 is MGHRA and CDR2 YSYEKL. The CDR3 is 13 residues long. The V gene lost 4 bases and the J gene lost 4 bases, with 11 bases spanning the gap.

The rearrangement joins TRBV5-1 to TRBJ1-3; D is possibly TRBD1 (6 bases). The V end lost 0 bases, the J end lost 0 bases, and 13 bases lay between the germline ends. Germline CDR1 reads SGHRS; CDR2 reads YFSETQ. The CDR3 sequence is 17 residues long. The CDR3 DNA sequence: TGCGCCAGCAGCTTGGGGACAGCTCTTAACTCTGGAAACACCATATATTTT. Its protein is CASSLGTALNSGNTIYF. The full variable domain, its missing parts supplied by reference TRBV5-1 and TRBJ1-3, is KAGVTQTPRYLIKTRGQQVTLSCSPISGHRSVSWYQQTPGQGLQFLFEYFSETQRNKGNFPGRFSGRQFSNSRSEMNVSTLELGDSALYLCASSLGTALNSGNTIYFGEGSWLTVV.

The chain links TRBV4-2 to TRBJ2-4, with D possibly matching TRBD2 (5 bases). Trimming shortened V by 2 bases and J by 8 bases, and 16 bases separated the two germline ends. The CDR3 loop spans 15 amino acids. Germline lookup yields CDR1 LGHNA and CDR2 YNFKEQ. The CDR3 DNA is TGTGCCAGCAGCCAAACTGTGTGGGAGTTAGACATTCAGTACTTC. The encoded protein is CASSQTVWELDIQYF.

The J gene is TRBJ2-1, the V gene TRBV28; TRBD1 is a possible D gene (5 bases). CDR3 size: 14 residues. Germline CDR1 and CDR2: MDHEN and SYDVKM. Trimming removed 5 bases from V and 7 bases from J, with 15 bases in between. The CDR3 reads CASSLLGHGNEQFF. CDR3 in DNA: TGTGCCAGCAGTCTATTAGGACATGGAAATGAGCAGTTCTTC.

The gene calls are TRBV7-9 and TRBJ1-2, with TRBD1 matching 7 bases. CDR1 and CDR2 from the germline V gene are SEHNR and FQNEAQ (reference sequence). The CDR3 spans 13 residues. V gave up 10 bases and J gave up 3 bases; unmatched junction bases: 8. The CDR3 region is CAIGEGAYYGYTF. In nucleotides, the CDR3 is TGTGCCATCGGGGAGGGGGCTTACTATGGCTACACCTTC.

V and J are TRBV7-9 and TRBJ2-7, with TRBD2 matching over 9 bases. Germline trimming cut 5 bases from V and 5 bases from J; bases unmatched to any gene: 10. Per germline, CDR1 SEHNR and CDR2 FQNEAQ (reference sequence). This CDR3 is 15 amino acids long. CDR3: CASSTGLAVPHEQYF. As DNA, the CDR3 is TGTGCCAGCAGCACGGGACTAGCCGTCCCCCACGAGCAGTACTTC.

The gene calls are TRBV4-3 and TRBJ2-1; 11 positions match TRBD2. The CDR3 covers 16 residues. Germline trimming cut 4 bases from V and 7 bases from J; bases unmatched to any gene: 9. Germline V lookup: CDR1 LGHNA, CDR2 YSLEER. CDR3 nucleotide sequence: TGCGCCAGCAGCCGAGTAGCGGGAGGGCCTCGTAATGAGCAGTTCTTC. Protein sequence: CASSRVAGGPRNEQFF.

The sample holds a few counts of this clone. The chain employs TRBV27 and TRBJ2-1; maybe TRBD2 (6 bases). Trimming cost V 1 base and J 3 bases, with 19 bases left between them. The CDR3 extends over 18 amino acids. The germline gives CDR1 MNHEY, CDR2 SMNVEV (reference sequence). CDR3 sequence (DNA): TGTGCCAGCAGTTTATTTGGAGGTGGAGCGGGCATCTACAATGAGCAGTTCTTC. Amino acid sequence: CASSLFGGGAGIYNEQFF.

The rearrangement uses TRBV5-1 and TRBJ2-3, with D unclear. V lost 2 bases to trimming and J lost 0 bases, with 4 bases between them. The CDR3 is made up of 13 amino acids. Per germline, CDR1 SGHRS and CDR2 YFSETQ. CDR3 amino acids: CASSFLSTDTQYF. The CDR3 DNA follows: TGCGCCAGCAGCTTCCTTAGCACAGATACGCAGTATTTT.

The CDR3 DNA reads as TGTGCCAGCAGCCCCGCCCGGGGTTGGGGGGGCACTGAAGCTTTCTTT. It codes for CASSPARGWGGTEAFF. V and J are TRBV7-9 and TRBJ1-1; D may be TRBD1 (5 bases). CDR1 and CDR2 from the germline V gene are SEHNR and FQNEAQ (reference sequence). The V end was cut by 5 bases, the J end by 4 bases, with 20 bases between. This CDR3 contains 16 residues.

The CDR3 sequence is CASSLDGGRVYEQYF. The CDR3 DNA reads TGTGCCAGCAGCTTGGATGGCGGAAGAGTCTACGAGCAGTACTTC. This chain connects TRBV5-6 to TRBJ2-7; no clear D gene. The V end was cut by 0 bases, the J end by 3 bases, with 13 bases between. The CDR3 covers 15 residues. The V gene's germline CDR1 is SGHDT and CDR2 YYEEEE.

The chain recombines TRBV30 with TRBJ2-2; TRBD2 agrees at 12 bases. This CDR3 comprises 14 residues. V dropped 8 bases and J dropped 5; count of bases not matched to a gene: 6. Germline CDR1 reads GTSNPN; CDR2 reads SVGIG (reference sequence). CDR3: CARTSGRRTGELFF. CDR3 DNA: TGTGCCAGAACTAGCGGGAGGCGGACCGGGGAGCTGTTTTTT.

J is TRBJ2-2 and V is TRBV6-1, with no clear D. The CDR3 runs to 13 residues. The V end was cut by 6 bases, the J end by 4 bases, with 9 bases between. Looked up from germline, CDR1 is MNHNS and CDR2 is SASEGT. CDR3 in amino acids: CASSGPLTGELFF. Written as DNA, the CDR3 is TGTGCCAGCAGCGGGCCCCTCACCGGGGAGCTGTTTTTT.

V usage is TRBV27 and J usage is TRBJ2-3; 7 nucleotides agree with TRBD2. V lost 5 bases and J lost 3; bases outside the gene matches: 17. This CDR3 is built from 18 residues. The germline gives CDR1 MNHEY, CDR2 SMNVEV (reference sequence). The CDR3 region is CASSPGTARAGRTDTQYF. The CDR3 DNA sequence: TGTGCCAGCAGTCCGGGGACGGCGCGAGCGGGGCGAACAGATACGCAGTATTTT.

As concerns this clone: The same CDR3 can be traced to other DNA sequences in this sample. The CDR3 coding sequence is TGTGCCAGCAGCAGGGTGGGAACCGGGGAGCTGTTTTTT. Its protein is CASSRVGTGELFF. This chain connects TRBV7-3 to TRBJ2-2; no definite D call. Germline CDR1 and CDR2: SGHTA and FQGTGA. CDR3 size: 13 residues. V lost 5 bases and J 5 bases, leaving 9 bases between the germline ends.

V usage is TRBV7-2 and J usage is TRBJ1-1, with TRBD1 matching over 11 bases. This CDR3 region has 16 residues. From germline, CDR1 is SGHTA and CDR2 FQGNSA. V was clipped by 4 bases and J by 3 bases; unmatched bases: 7. CDR3 sequence: CASSSYGTGGYTEAFF. The CDR3 DNA sequence: TGTGCCAGCAGCTCGTACGGGACAGGGGGGTACACTGAAGCTTTCTTT.

The J gene is TRBJ1-1, the V gene TRBV7-9; D might be TRBD1 (6 bases). The CDR3 is made up of 15 amino acids. Germline-derived CDR1 and CDR2 are SEHNR and FQNEAQ (reference sequence). The V end was cut by 6 bases, the J end by 5 bases, with 19 bases between. CDR3 in amino acids: CASRGLGGTRTEAFF. CDR3 DNA sequence: TGTGCCAGCAGGGGCCTGGGGGGCACGAGGACTGAAGCTTTCTTT.

The J gene is TRBJ2-1, the V gene TRBV5-1, with a tentative D call TRBD2 (5 bases). V shed 4 bases and J shed 7 bases, with 27 bases lying between them. Germline CDR1 and CDR2: SGHRS and YFSETQ. The CDR3 spans 18 residues. The CDR3 loop is CASSRGPRTPVADNEQFF. The CDR3, as DNA: TGCGCCAGCAGCCGCGGGCCCAGGACCCCGGTCGCTGATAATGAGCAGTTCTTC.

The V and J genes are TRBV9 and TRBJ2-1; D is perhaps TRBD2 (6 bases). V shed 0 bases and J shed 0 bases, with 16 bases lying between them. Germline assignment: CDR1 SGDLS and CDR2 YYNGEE. The CDR3 totals 18 residues. The CDR3 nucleotides read TGTGCCAGCAGCGTAGTAGATCGGGCGGGATACTCCTACAATGAGCAGTTCTTC. Encoded protein: CASSVVDRAGYSYNEQFF.

Concerning this clone itself: A read error may account for a junction end that differs from germline. The chain employs TRBV2 and TRBJ1-2, with no clear D. Germline V gene lookup returns CDR1 SNHLY and CDR2 FYNNEI. The CDR3 runs 14 residues. CDR3 protein: CASTRNRGSAVPLF. CDR3 nucleotides: TGTGCCAGCACCCGAAACCGAGGGTCAGCCGTGCCCCTTTTC.